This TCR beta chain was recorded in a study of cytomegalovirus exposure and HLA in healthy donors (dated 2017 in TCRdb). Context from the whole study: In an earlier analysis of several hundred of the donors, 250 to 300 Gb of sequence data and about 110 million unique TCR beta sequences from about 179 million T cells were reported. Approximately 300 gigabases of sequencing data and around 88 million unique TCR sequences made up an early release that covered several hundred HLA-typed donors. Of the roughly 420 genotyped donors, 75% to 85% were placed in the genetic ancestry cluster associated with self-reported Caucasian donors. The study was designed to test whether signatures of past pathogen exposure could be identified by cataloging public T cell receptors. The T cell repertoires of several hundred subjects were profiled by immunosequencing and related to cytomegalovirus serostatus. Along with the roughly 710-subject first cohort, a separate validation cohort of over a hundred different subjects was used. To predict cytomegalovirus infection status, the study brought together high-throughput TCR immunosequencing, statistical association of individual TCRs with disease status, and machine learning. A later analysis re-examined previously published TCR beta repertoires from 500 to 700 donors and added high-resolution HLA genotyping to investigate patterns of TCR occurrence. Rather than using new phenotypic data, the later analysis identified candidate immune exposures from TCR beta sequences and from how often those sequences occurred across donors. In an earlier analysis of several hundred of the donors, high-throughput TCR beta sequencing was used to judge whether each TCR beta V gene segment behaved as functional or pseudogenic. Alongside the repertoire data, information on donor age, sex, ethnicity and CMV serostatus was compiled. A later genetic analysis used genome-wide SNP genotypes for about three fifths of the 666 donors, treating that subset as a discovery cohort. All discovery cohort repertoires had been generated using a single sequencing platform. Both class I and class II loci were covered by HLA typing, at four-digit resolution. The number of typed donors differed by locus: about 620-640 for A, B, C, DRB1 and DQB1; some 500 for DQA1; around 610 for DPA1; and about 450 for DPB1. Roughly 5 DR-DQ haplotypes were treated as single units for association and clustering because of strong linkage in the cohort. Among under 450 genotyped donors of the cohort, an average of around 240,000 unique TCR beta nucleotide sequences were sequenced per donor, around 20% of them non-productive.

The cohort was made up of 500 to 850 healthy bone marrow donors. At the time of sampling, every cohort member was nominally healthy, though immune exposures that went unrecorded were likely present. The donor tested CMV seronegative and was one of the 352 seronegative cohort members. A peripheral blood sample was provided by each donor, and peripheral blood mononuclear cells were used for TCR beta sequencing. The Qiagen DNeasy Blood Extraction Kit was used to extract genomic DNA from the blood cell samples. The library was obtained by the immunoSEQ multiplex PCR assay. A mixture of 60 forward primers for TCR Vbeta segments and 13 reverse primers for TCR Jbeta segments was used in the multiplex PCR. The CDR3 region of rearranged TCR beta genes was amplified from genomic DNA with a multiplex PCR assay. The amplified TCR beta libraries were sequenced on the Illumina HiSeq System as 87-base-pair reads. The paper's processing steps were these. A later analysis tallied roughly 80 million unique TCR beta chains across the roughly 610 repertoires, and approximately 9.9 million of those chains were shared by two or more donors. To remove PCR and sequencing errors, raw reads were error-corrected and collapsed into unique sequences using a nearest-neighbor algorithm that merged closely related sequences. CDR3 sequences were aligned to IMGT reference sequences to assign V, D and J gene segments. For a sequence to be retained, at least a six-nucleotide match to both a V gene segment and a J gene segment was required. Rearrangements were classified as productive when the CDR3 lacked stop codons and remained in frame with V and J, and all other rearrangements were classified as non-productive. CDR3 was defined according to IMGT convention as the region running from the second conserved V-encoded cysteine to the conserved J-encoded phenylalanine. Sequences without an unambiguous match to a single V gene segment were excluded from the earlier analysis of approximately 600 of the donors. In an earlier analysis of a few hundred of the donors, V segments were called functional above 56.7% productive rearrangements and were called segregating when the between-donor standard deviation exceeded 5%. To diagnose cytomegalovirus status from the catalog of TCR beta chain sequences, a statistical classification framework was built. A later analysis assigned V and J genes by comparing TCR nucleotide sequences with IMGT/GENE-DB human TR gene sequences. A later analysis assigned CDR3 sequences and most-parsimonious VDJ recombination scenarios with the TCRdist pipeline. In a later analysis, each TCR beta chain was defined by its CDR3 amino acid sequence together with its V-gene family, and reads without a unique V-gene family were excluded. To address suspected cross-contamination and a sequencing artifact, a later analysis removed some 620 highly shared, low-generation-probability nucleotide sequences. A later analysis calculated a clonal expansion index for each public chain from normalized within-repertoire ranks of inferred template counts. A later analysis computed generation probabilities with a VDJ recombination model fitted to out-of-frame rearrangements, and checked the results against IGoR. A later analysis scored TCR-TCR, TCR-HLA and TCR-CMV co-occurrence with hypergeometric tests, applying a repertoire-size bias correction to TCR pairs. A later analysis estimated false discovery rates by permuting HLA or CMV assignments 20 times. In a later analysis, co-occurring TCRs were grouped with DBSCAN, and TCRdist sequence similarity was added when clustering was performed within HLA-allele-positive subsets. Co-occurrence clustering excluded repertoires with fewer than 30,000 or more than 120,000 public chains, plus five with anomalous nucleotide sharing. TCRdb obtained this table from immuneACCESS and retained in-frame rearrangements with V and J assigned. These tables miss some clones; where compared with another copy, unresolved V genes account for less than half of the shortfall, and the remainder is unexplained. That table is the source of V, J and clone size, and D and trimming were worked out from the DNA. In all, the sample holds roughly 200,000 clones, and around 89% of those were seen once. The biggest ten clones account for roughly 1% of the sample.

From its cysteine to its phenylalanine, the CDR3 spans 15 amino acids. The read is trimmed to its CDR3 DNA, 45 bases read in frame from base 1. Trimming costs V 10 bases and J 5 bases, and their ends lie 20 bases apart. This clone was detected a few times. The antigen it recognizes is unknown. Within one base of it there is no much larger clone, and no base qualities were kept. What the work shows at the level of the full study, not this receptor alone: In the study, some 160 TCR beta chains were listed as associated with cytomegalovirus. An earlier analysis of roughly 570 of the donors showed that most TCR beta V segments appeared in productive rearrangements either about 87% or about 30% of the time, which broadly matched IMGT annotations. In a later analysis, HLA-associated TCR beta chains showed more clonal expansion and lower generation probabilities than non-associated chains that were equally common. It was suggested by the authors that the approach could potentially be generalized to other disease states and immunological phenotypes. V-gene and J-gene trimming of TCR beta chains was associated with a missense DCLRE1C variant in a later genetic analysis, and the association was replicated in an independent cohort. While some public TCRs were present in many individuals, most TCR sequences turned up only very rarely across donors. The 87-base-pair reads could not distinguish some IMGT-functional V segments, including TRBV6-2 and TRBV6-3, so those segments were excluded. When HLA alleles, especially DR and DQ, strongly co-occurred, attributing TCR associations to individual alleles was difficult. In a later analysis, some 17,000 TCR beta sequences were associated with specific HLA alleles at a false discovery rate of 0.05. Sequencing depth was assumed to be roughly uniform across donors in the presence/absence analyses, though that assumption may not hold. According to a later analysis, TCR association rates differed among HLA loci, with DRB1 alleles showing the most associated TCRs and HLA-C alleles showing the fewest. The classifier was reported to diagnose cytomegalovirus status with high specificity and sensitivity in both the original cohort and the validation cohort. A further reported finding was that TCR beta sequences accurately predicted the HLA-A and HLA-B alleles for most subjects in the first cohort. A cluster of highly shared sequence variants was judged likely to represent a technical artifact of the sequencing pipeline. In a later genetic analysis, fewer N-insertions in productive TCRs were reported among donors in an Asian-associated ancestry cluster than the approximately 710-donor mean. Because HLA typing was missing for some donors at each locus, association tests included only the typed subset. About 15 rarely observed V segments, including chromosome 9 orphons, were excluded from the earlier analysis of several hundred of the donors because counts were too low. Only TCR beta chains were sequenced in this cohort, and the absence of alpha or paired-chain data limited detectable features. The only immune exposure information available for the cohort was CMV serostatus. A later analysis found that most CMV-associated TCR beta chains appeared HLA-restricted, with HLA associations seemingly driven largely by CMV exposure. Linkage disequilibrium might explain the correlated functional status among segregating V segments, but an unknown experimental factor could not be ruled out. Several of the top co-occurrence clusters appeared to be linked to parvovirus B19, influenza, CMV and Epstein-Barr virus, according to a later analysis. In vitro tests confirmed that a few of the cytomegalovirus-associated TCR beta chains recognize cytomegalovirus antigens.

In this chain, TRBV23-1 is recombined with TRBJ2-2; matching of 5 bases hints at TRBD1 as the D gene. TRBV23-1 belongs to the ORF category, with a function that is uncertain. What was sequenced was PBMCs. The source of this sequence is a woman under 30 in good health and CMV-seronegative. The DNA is TGCGCCACCTATCTTAAGGGGTTAGGAACCGGGGAGCTGTTTTTT. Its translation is CATYLKGLGTGELFF.